The 8 T cell receptor beta chains presented below share a single source sample, sequenced in a study of blood T cells in healthy people across ages. With a J-beta primer mix and a sample-barcoded 5' primer, a second PCR ran about 7 to 12 cycles. TCRdb analysed the 5' RACE reads with MiXCR anew, one entry per CDR3 protein. Among about 1.4 million distinct CDR3 sequences, around 59% were seen once, and the ten largest hold over 5.5%. The sample consisted of blood. All receptors come from a young man in good health.

The CDR3 loop is CSVDGGPYLYGYTF. DNA of the CDR3: TGCAGCGTTGACGGAGGGCCTTATTTGTATGGCTACACCTTC. This sequence joins TRBV29-1 and TRBJ1-2; D unclear. Germline CDR1 is SQVTM and CDR2 is ANQGSEA. V was clipped by 3 bases and J by 5 bases, with 16 bases between them. CDR3 length equals 14 residues.

The chain combines TRBV6-6 with TRBJ2-4; TRBD1 agrees at 9 bases. The DNA matches TRBJ2-7 better at its end, which makes the J call doubtful. Germline loops: CDR1 MNHNY, CDR2 SVGAGI (reference sequence). This CDR3 comprises 15 residues. CDR3 nucleotides: TGTGCCAGCAGTTATCCGGGACAGGGAAAGGACGAGCAGTACTTC. Translated: CASSYPGQGKDEQYF.

This clonotype was observed a few times. The chain has TRBV6-1 and TRBJ2-3, with D uncertain. Germline lookup yields CDR1 MNHNS and CDR2 SASEGT. CDR3 length: 15 residues. Trimming pared 2 bases from V and 0 bases from J, leaving 9 bases between. In DNA, the CDR3 is TGTGCCAGCAGTGAATCTTCACCTAGCACAGATACGCAGTATTTT. It codes for CASSESSPSTDTQYF.

The J gene is TRBJ2-7, the V gene TRBV4-1; 8 bases map to TRBD2. The CDR3 runs to 15 residues. CDR1 and CDR2 (germline): MGHRA, YSYEKL. V dropped 2 bases and J dropped 0; count of bases not matched to a gene: 3. The CDR3 loop is CASSQSGGNSYEQYF. The CDR3 DNA reads as TGCGCCAGCAGCCAAAGCGGGGGAAACTCCTACGAGCAGTACTTC.

This clonotype has only one observation. The chain employs TRBV10-3 and TRBJ2-1; 7 nucleotides match TRBD1. V shed 2 bases and J 8 bases; nucleotides not matched to a gene: 9. Germline CDR1 ENHRY, CDR2 SYGVKD. The CDR3 length is 15 residues. In DNA form, the CDR3 reads TGTGCCATCAGTGAGGTCGACCAAGGGGGCTATGAGCAGTTCTTC. As protein: CAISEVDQGGYEQFF.

The chain couples TRBV6-2 or TRBV6-3 to TRBJ2-1; 12 bases align to TRBD2. The CDR3 extends over 18 amino acids. CDR1 and CDR2 from the germline V gene are MNHEY and SVGEGT. The V gene end was trimmed by 7 bases and the J gene end by 2 bases; junction bases not matched to a gene: 12. The CDR3 sequence is CASKSSGLAGKTYNEQFF. DNA of the CDR3: TGTGCCAGCAAATCAAGCGGACTAGCGGGGAAAACCTACAATGAGCAGTTCTTC.

This clonotype has only a few counts. The chain has TRBV4-3 and TRBJ2-5, with D possibly TRBD1 on 5 matching bases. The CDR3 is 16 residues long. The V gene's germline CDR1 is LGHNA and CDR2 YSLEER. V was shortened by 6 bases and J by 1 base, with 18 bases between the two germline ends. The CDR3 region has the DNA TGCGCCAGCAGACAAAACGCAGGGCTCTTCCAAGAGACCCAGTACTTC. It yields the protein CASRQNAGLFQETQYF.

The chain joins TRBV27 to TRBJ2-1; D uncertain. The DNA end lines up better with TRBJ2-7; the J call may be wrong. This CDR3 spans 14 amino acids. Germline V lookup: CDR1 MNHEY, CDR2 SMNVEV (reference sequence). This chain's CDR3 is CASSFTAESHEQYF. The CDR3 DNA reads as TGTGCCAGCAGTTTTACCGCCGAGAGCCACGAGCAGTACTTC.